A selection of T cell receptor beta chains follows, all from one sample in a study of T cells in Graves' hyperthyroidism and ophthalmopathy. TCRdb passed the multiplex PCR reads through MiXCR, listing each CDR3 protein once. The repertoire consists of roughly 400,000 distinct CDR3 sequences, with approximately 14% occurring once and the leading ten covering about a quarter. Specimen: blood. These receptors all come from a woman between 18 and 29 years old with Graves' hyperthyroidism that later progressed to Graves' ophthalmopathy. CDR3s include the opening cysteine and the closing phenylalanine or tryptophan. D genes are given only for firm matches. Clone size is given for some rows only: seen once, a few or many times, or a class if the clone is expanded.

j_call clone_size v_call d_call cdr3_length cdr3_aa cdr3_nt
TRBJ2-1 few TRBV7-6 - 13 CASSRRLEHEQFF TGTGCCAGCAGCCGCAGACTAGAACATGAGCAGTTCTTC
TRBJ2-4 - TRBV6-2/TRBV6-3 - 16 CASSYGLAAAKNIQYF TGTGCCAGCAGTTACGGACTGGCGGCAGCCAAAAACATTCAGTACTTC
TRBJ1-5 - TRBV5-8 - 16 CASSLGRILSNQPQHF TGTGCCAGCAGCTTGGGACGGATACTTAGCAATCAGCCCCAGCATTTT
TRBJ2-4 - TRBV7-2 - 14 CASSLVSPGNIQYF TGTGCCAGCAGCTTAGTGTCACCGGGAAACATTCAGTACTTC
TRBJ2-7 few TRBV6-5 - 13 CASSYSTEHEQYF TGTGCCAGCAGTTACTCAACAGAGCACGAGCAGTACTTC
TRBJ1-4 few TRBV25-1 - 15 CASSEGERRGEKLFF TGTGCCAGCAGTGAAGGGGAACGAAGAGGTGAAAAACTGTTTTTT
TRBJ2-7 many TRBV6-6 TRBD2 15 CASSYSGTSGYEQYF TGTGCCAGCAGTTACTCGGGGACTAGCGGCTACGAGCAGTACTTC
TRBJ2-7 many TRBV24-1 TRBD2 12 CATSQRGDEQYF TGTGCCACCAGTCAGCGGGGTGACGAGCAGTACTTC
TRBJ2-7 many TRBV7-8 TRBD1 17 CASSLAYGKGGEYEQYF TGTGCCAGCAGCTTAGCCTATGGTAAAGGGGGCGAGTACGAGCAGTACTTC
TRBJ2-5 once TRBV10-3 TRBD2 17 CAIRSNPGLAGVETQYF TGTGCCATCAGAAGCAACCCGGGACTAGCGGGAGTAGAGACCCAGTACTTC
TRBJ2-1 many TRBV18 TRBD2 16 CASSRRLAGGIRPQFF TGTGCCAGCTCACGTCGACTAGCGGGAGGAATCCGACCGCAGTTCTTC
TRBJ2-2 many TRBV27 TRBD1 15 CASSLTTGVAGELFF TGTGCCAGCAGTCTTACCACAGGGGTTGCCGGGGAGCTGTTTTTT
TRBJ2-5 - TRBV20-1 - 15 CSARDLDRAQETQYF TGCAGTGCTAGAGATCTGGACAGAGCTCAAGAGACCCAGTACTTC
TRBJ2-1 many TRBV28 - 16 CASSLDDNLSYNEQFF TGTGCCAGCAGTTTGGACGATAACCTATCCTACAATGAGCAGTTCTTC
TRBJ2-5 many TRBV29-1 - 14 CSVTIGDFQETQYF TGCAGCGTCACTATCGGGGACTTCCAAGAGACCCAGTACTTC
TRBJ2-7 - TRBV3-1 - 16 CASSQDSGTTLSEQYF TGTGCCAGCAGCCAAGATTCGGGGACCACACTCTCCGAGCAGTACTTC
TRBJ2-1 - TRBV19 - 19 CASSIEGVLSLSSYNEQFF TGTGCCAGTAGTATAGAGGGTGTATTAAGTTTGAGCTCCTACAATGAGCAGTTCTTC
TRBJ2-7 many TRBV6-1 TRBD2 15 CASSEAWRERSEQYF TGTGCCAGCAGTGAAGCCTGGCGGGAGAGGAGCGAGCAGTACTTC
TRBJ1-6 few TRBV19 - 14 CASSIPRKERPLHF TGTGCCAGTAGTATCCCCAGGAAGGAAAGGCCCCTCCACTTT
TRBJ2-7 few TRBV30 TRBD2 16 CAWSVLASGSTYEQYF TGTGCCTGGAGTGTATTAGCTAGCGGGAGTACCTACGAGCAGTACTTC
TRBJ2-7 - TRBV19 - 14 CASTPGTFSDEQYF TGTGCCAGTACCCCAGGAACCTTCTCGGACGAGCAGTACTTC
TRBJ2-2 - TRBV20-1 - 12 CSASPYAGELFF TGCAGTGCCAGCCCTTACGCCGGGGAGCTGTTTTTT
TRBJ2-5 many TRBV2 - 13 CASRDLPGETQYF TGTGCCAGCAGGGACCTTCCCGGGGAGACCCAGTACTTC
TRBJ2-7 many TRBV2 - 14 CASRGRGLSYEQYF TGTGCCAGCAGAGGCAGGGGACTCTCCTACGAGCAGTACTTC
TRBJ1-1 many TRBV3-1 - 12 CASSLRDGEAFF TGTGCCAGCAGCCTGAGGGACGGTGAAGCTTTCTTT
TRBJ2-2 few TRBV4-1 - 15 CASSQTDANTGELFF TGCGCCAGCAGCCAAACGGACGCGAACACCGGGGAGCTGTTTTTT
TRBJ2-7 many TRBV6-2/TRBV6-3 - 12 CASSYPRHEQYF TGTGCCAGCAGTTATCCGCGCCACGAGCAGTACTTC
TRBJ2-1 few TRBV2 TRBD2 12 CASGAGEDEQFF TGTGCCAGCGGAGCGGGGGAGGATGAGCAGTTCTTC
TRBJ1-2 few TRBV4-3 - 14 CASSQELGSYGYTF TGCGCCAGCAGCCAAGAACTCGGCAGCTATGGCTACACCTTC
TRBJ1-5 - TRBV5-6 - 15 CASSSSGLGNQPQHF TGTGCCAGCAGCTCTTCAGGACTGGGAAATCAGCCCCAGCATTTT
TRBJ2-7 many TRBV20-1 - 17 CSARDLSSSGTTYEQYF TGCAGTGCTAGAGATCTATCCAGCAGTGGAACAACCTACGAGCAGTACTTC
TRBJ2-1 many TRBV29-1 TRBD2 20 CSVEDIKADPLAGEYNEQFF TGCAGCGTTGAAGATATCAAGGCAGACCCACTAGCGGGGGAATACAATGAGCAGTTCTTC
TRBJ2-1 many TRBV5-1 - 13 CASSLEVAGEQFF TGCGCCAGCAGCTTGGAAGTAGCCGGTGAGCAGTTCTTC
TRBJ1-4 many TRBV28 - 13 CASSLGRAGKLFF TGTGCCAGCAGCCTCGGCAGGGCGGGAAAACTGTTTTTT
TRBJ2-6 - TRBV3-1 - 16 CASSLKGGAGANVLTF TGTGCCAGCAGCCTCAAGGGGGGCGCTGGGGCCAACGTCCTGACTTTC
TRBJ1-2 many TRBV28 - 14 CASSLPLEGYGYTF TGTGCCAGCAGTTTACCCTTGGAGGGCTATGGCTACACCTTC
TRBJ2-1 few TRBV9 TRBD2 15 CASSPAVAGRNEQFF TGTGCCAGCAGCCCAGCGGTAGCGGGGCGGAATGAGCAGTTCTTC
TRBJ1-4 many TRBV4-3 TRBD1 19 CASSQGTGSVIATNEKLFF TGCGCCAGCAGCCAGGGGACAGGCTCCGTCATTGCTACTAATGAAAAACTGTTTTTT
TRBJ2-1 many TRBV7-2 TRBD2 16 CASNLGIGRAQREQFF TGTGCCAGCAACTTAGGTATCGGGAGGGCCCAGAGAGAGCAGTTCTTC
TRBJ2-1 many TRBV3-2 - 17 CASSQDSEAGLPKEQFF TGTGCCAGCAGCCAAGATTCAGAAGCGGGACTCCCCAAAGAGCAGTTCTTC
TRBJ2-1 few TRBV7-9 TRBD2 17 CASSRLLVSGTYNEQFF TGTGCCAGCAGCCGATTGCTGGTTAGCGGGACCTACAATGAGCAGTTCTTC
TRBJ2-7 - TRBV29-1 TRBD1 13 CSVTNRGKNEQYF TGCAGCGTTACCAACAGGGGCAAGAACGAGCAGTACTTC
TRBJ2-7 - TRBV20-1 - 14 CSARDFRAPNEQYF TGCAGTGCTAGAGATTTTAGAGCCCCTAACGAGCAGTACTTC
TRBJ2-1 - TRBV6-1 TRBD2 14 CASKLSGTTNEQFF TGTGCCAGTAAGCTCTCCGGGACTACAAATGAGCAGTTCTTC
TRBJ2-3 few TRBV4-3 - 16 CASSQDQRDSTDTQYF TGCGCCAGCAGCCAAGATCAACGGGACAGCACAGATACGCAGTATTTT
TRBJ2-7 many TRBV25-1 TRBD2 17 CASSEYSPLAGGPKQYF TGTGCCAGCAGTGAATATAGTCCTCTAGCGGGAGGGCCTAAGCAGTACTTC
TRBJ2-1 many TRBV2 - 15 CASSEMSQGGNEQFF TGTGCCAGCAGTGAAATGTCCCAGGGGGGCAATGAGCAGTTCTTC
TRBJ2-7 few TRBV7-9 - 16 CASSPESGRGTYEQYF TGTGCCAGCAGCCCTGAGAGTGGTAGGGGAACCTACGAGCAGTACTTC
TRBJ2-2 few TRBV20-1 TRBD2 16 CSAFYGTSGFPGELFF TGCAGTGCATTTTACGGGACTAGCGGTTTCCCCGGGGAGCTGTTTTTT
TRBJ1-1 - TRBV28 - 15 CASSWATGGGTEAFF TGTGCCAGCAGTTGGGCCACCGGGGGCGGCACTGAAGCTTTCTTT
TRBJ2-5 many TRBV9 - 15 CASSPGETDQETQYF TGTGCCAGCAGCCCGGGGGAGACAGATCAAGAGACCCAGTACTTC
TRBJ1-1 few TRBV4-1 TRBD1 14 CASSEGAVNTEAFF TGCGCCAGCAGCGAGGGGGCGGTGAACACTGAAGCTTTCTTT
TRBJ2-1 - TRBV4-1 TRBD2 18 CASSHGLAGLITYNEQFF TGCGCCAGCAGCCATGGACTAGCGGGATTAATAACCTACAATGAGCAGTTCTTC
TRBJ2-5 many TRBV11-2 TRBD2 18 CASSLDGLAGGPSETQYF TGTGCCAGCAGCTTAGATGGTCTAGCGGGAGGGCCCTCAGAGACCCAGTACTTC